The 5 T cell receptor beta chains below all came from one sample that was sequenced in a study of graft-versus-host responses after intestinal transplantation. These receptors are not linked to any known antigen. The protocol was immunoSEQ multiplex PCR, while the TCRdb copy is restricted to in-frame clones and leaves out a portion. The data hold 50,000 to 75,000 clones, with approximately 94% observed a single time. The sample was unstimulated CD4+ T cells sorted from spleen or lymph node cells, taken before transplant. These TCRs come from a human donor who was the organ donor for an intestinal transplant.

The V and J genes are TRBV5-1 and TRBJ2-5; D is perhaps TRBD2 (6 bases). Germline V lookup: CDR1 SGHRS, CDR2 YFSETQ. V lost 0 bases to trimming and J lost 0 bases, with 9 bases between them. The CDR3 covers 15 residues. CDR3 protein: CASSLEGRYQETQYF. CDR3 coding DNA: TGCGCCAGCAGCTTGGAGGGGAGGTACCAAGAGACCCAGTACTTC.

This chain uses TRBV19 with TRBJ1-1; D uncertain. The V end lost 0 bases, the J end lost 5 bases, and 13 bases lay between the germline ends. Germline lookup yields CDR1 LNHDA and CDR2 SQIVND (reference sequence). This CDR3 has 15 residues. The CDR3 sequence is CASSIDLGMRTEAFF. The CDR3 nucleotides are TGTGCCAGTAGTATAGATTTGGGGATGAGAACTGAAGCTTTCTTT.

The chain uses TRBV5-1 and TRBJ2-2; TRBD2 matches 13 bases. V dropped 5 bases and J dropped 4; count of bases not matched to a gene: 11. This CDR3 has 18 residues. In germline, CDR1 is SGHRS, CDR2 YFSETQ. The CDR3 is CASSWKTSGGAFTGELFF. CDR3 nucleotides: TGCGCCAGCAGTTGGAAAACTAGCGGGGGGGCCTTCACCGGGGAGCTGTTTTTT. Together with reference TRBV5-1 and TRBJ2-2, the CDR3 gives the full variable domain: KAGVTQTPRYLIKTRGQQVTLSCSPISGHRSVSWYQQTPGQGLQFLFEYFSETQRNKGNFPGRFSGRQFSNSRSEMNVSTLELGDSALYLCASSWKTSGGAFTGELFFGEGSRLTVL.

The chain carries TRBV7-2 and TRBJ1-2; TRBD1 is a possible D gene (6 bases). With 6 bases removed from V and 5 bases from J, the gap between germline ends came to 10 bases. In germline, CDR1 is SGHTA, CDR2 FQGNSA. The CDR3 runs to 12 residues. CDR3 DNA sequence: TGTGCCAGCAGTAGACAGGCTTATGGCTACACCTTC. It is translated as CASSRQAYGYTF.

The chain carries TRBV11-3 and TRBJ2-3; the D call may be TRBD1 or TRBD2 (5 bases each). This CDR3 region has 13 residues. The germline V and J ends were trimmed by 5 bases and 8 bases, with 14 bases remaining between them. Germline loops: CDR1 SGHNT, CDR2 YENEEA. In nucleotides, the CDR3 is TGTGCCAGCAGCCGCCGGGACCCAAGTACGCAGTATTTT. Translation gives CASSRRDPSTQYF.